The 21 T cell receptor beta chains below all came from one sample that was sequenced in a study of identical twins. TCRdb re-called the 5' RACE reads through MiXCR, storing one row per CDR3 protein. Of 1.5 million to 2 million distinct CDR3 sequences listed, about 31% were seen once; the top ten hold 0.25% to 0.3%. Sequencing was carried out using cord blood. The source is a newborn girl in good health.

The table lists this clonotype with a count of one. This chain joins TRBV20-1 and TRBJ1-2, with a weak D call TRBD1 (5 bases). The CDR3 is 11 amino acids. The germline CDR1 and CDR2 sequences are DFQATT and SNEGSKA (reference sequence). The V gene lost 6 bases and the J gene lost 3 bases, with 8 bases spanning the gap. The CDR3 DNA is TGCAGTGCAGGGACCTACTATGGCTACACCTTC. As protein: CSAGTYYGYTF.

A word on this clonotype: A much larger clone differs by one base, so this may be a read error. The gene calls are TRBV27 and TRBJ1-2, with D maybe TRBD1 (6 bases). The CDR3 has 13 residues. The V and J ends lost 1 base and 5 bases respectively, with 8 bases between them. The germline gives CDR1 MNHEY, CDR2 SMNVEV (reference sequence). CDR3 residues: CASSLYREYGYTF. The CDR3 nucleotides read TGTGCCAGCAGTTTATACAGGGAGTATGGCTACACCTTC.

The chain employs TRBV5-6 and TRBJ2-6; no clear D. The germline V gene has CDR1 SGHDT and CDR2 YYEEEE. The V and J ends lost 3 bases and 0 bases respectively, with 7 bases between them. The CDR3 runs 15 residues. CDR3 in DNA: TGTGCCAGCAGCTGTGTGTACTCTGGGGCCAACGTCCTGACTTTC. Its translation is CASSCVYSGANVLTF. The full variable domain, its missing parts supplied by reference TRBV5-6 and TRBJ2-6, is DAGVTQSPTHLIKTRGQQVTLRCSPKSGHDTVSWYQQALGQGPQFIFQYYEEEERQRGNFPDRFSGHQFPNYSSELNVNALLLGDSALYLCASSCVYSGANVLTFGAGSRLTVL.

The chain couples TRBV3-1 to TRBJ2-3; D may be TRBD2 (6 bases). The germline gives CDR1 LGHDT, CDR2 YNNKEL (reference sequence). This CDR3 region has 17 residues. V was pared by 1 base and J by 5 bases, with 19 bases between. CDR3 DNA sequence: TGTGCCAGCAGCCAAGCGGAGGCGGGGCGGCTAAGAGATACGCAGTATTTT. Translation: CASSQAEAGRLRDTQYF.

Remarks on this clonotype: The final CDR3 position lacks the conserved phenylalanine or tryptophan, pointing to a likely read error. The DNA for the CDR3 is TGTGCCAGCAGCTTAGATGCGAGTTTCTACGAGCAGTACCTC. Protein: CASSLDASFYEQYL. This chain links TRBV7-2 with TRBJ2-4; D not certain. The J call may be wrong; the DNA end is better matched by TRBJ2-7. CDR1 is SGHTA, CDR2 FQGNSA, per germline. The CDR3 contains 14 residues.

This clonotype was counted between two and nine times. This chain links TRBV18 with TRBJ1-4; TRBD1 aligns across 7 bases. V trimming: 3 bases; J trimming: 7 bases; junction bases outside the gene matches: 11. There are 16 residues in the CDR3. CDR1 and CDR2 from the germline V gene are KGHSH and LQKENI. CDR3 region: CASSPPGTANSEKLFF. CDR3 in DNA: TGTGCCAGCTCACCGCCCGGGACAGCGAACAGTGAAAAACTGTTTTTT. The variable domain in full, completed from reference TRBV18 and TRBJ1-4, reads NAGVMQNPRHLVRRRGQEARLRCSPMKGHSHVYWYRQLPEEGLKFMVYLQKENIIDESGMPKERFSAEFPKEGPSILRIQQVVRGDSAAYFCASSPPGTANSEKLFFGSGTQLSVL.

The V call is TRBV20-1, the J call TRBJ2-4; D tentatively fits TRBD1 or TRBD2 (5 bases each). The CDR3 is made up of 15 amino acids. From germline, CDR1 is DFQATT and CDR2 SNEGSKA (reference sequence). V was cut by 3 bases and J by 0 bases, with 12 bases left in between. CDR3 sequence: CSASGDAIAKNIQYF. CDR3 bases: TGCAGTGCTAGTGGGGACGCTATAGCCAAAAACATTCAGTACTTC.

This clonotype was counted a few times. V is TRBV28 and J is TRBJ2-3; 9 bases map to TRBD2. V lost 7 bases to trimming and J lost 2 bases; unmatched junction nucleotides: 4. The length of the CDR3 is 14 residues. The germline V gene has CDR1 MDHEN and CDR2 SYDVKM. The CDR3 protein is CASTRGLATDTQYF. CDR3 DNA: TGTGCCAGCACGAGGGGACTAGCCACAGATACGCAGTATTTT.

The chain joins TRBV20-1 to TRBJ2-3; D perhaps matches TRBD1 (6 bases). Germline CDR1 and CDR2: DFQATT and SNEGSKA (reference sequence). This CDR3 contains 14 residues. Deletions cut 5 bases from V and 0 bases from J, with 12 bases between. The CDR3 protein is CSALRGSSTDTQYF. CDR3 sequence (DNA): TGCAGTGCTTTGAGGGGGTCTAGCACAGATACGCAGTATTTT.

The V and J genes are TRBV6-5 and TRBJ2-3, with D unclear. This CDR3 contains 13 residues. The V gene lost 7 bases and the J gene lost 1 base, with 9 bases spanning the gap. From germline, CDR1 is MNHEY and CDR2 SVGAGI. In DNA form, the CDR3 reads TGTGCCAGCATCCAGGTTGGCACAGATACGCAGTATTTT. It encodes CASIQVGTDTQYF.

This clonotype was recorded a few times. The rearrangement links TRBV10-3 to TRBJ2-3; TRBD1 agrees at 11 bases. There are 14 residues in the CDR3. Germline values: CDR1 ENHRY, CDR2 SYGVKD. V shed 7 bases and J 3 bases; nucleotides not matched to a gene: 3. The CDR3 is CAITDRGPTDTQYF. For the CDR3, the DNA is TGTGCCATCACGGACAGGGGGCCGACAGATACGCAGTATTTT.

The J gene is TRBJ2-1, the V gene TRBV3-1; 9 positions match TRBD2. The CDR3 has 16 residues. Germline trimming cut 3 bases from V and 6 bases from J; bases unmatched to any gene: 9. Germline-derived CDR1 and CDR2 are LGHDT and YNNKEL (reference sequence). The CDR3 is CASSHFGGGGVNEQFF. Here the CDR3 DNA reads TGTGCCAGCAGCCACTTTGGGGGCGGGGGGGTCAATGAGCAGTTCTTC.

In its sample, this clonotype was seen a few times. V and J are TRBV7-2 and TRBJ2-5; the match to TRBD1 covers 7 bases. The V and J ends lost 4 bases and 10 bases, in that order; junction bases with no gene match: 6. This CDR3 has 12 amino acids. Germline CDR1 is SGHTA and CDR2 is FQGNSA. The CDR3 nucleotides read TGTGCCAGCAGCTCGGACAGGTCGTTCCAGTACTTC. It specifies CASSSDRSFQYF.

This clonotype came up a few times. The V and J genes are TRBV20-1 and TRBJ1-2, with 11 bases fitting TRBD1. The V segment lost 1 base and the J segment 7 bases; nucleotides outside the gene matches: 2. The germline gives CDR1 DFQATT, CDR2 SNEGSKA (reference sequence). This CDR3 spans 13 amino acids. The CDR3 region has the DNA TGCAGTGCTAGAGGGACAGGGGGCCTTGGCTACACCTTC. It is translated as CSARGTGGLGYTF.

V gene TRBV7-8 combines with J gene TRBJ1-2; no clear D gene. Trimming left V 1 base short and J 7 bases short, with 13 bases between. This CDR3 is 14 amino acids long. Per germline, CDR1 SGHVS and CDR2 FQNEAQ. The CDR3 coding sequence is TGTGCCAGCAGCTTAGAGTACCTGACGGGTGGCTACACCTTC. Its translation is CASSLEYLTGGYTF.

Notes on this clonotype: A single base separates this from a much larger clone, so it may be a read error. The CDR3 region has the DNA TGCGCCAGCAGCTTGGGGGCAGGGATCAATGAGCAGTACTTC. This sequence encodes CASSLGAGINEQYF. The chain uses TRBV5-1 and TRBJ2-7; TRBD1 is a possible D gene (5 bases). Germline CDR1 reads SGHRS; CDR2 reads YFSETQ. This CDR3 region has 14 residues. Trimming shortened V by 0 bases and J by 7 bases, and 14 bases separated the two germline ends.

This clonotype showed up just a few times. CDR3 region: CASSSSEKLFF. CDR3 nucleotide sequence: TGTGCCAGCAGCTCTAGTGAAAAACTGTTTTTT. The chain is built from TRBV5-6 and TRBJ1-4; the D is unclear. The CDR3 covers 11 residues. Looked up from germline, CDR1 is SGHDT and CDR2 is YYEEEE. The V end lost 3 bases, the J end lost 7 bases, and 4 bases lay between the germline ends.

The chain links TRBV24-1 to TRBJ2-3; D is perhaps TRBD1 (5 bases). This CDR3 is 11 amino acids long. V lost 10 bases and J lost 1, with 5 bases in between. In germline, CDR1 is KGHDR, CDR2 SFDVKD. The CDR3 loop is CATGGTDTQYF. The DNA of the CDR3 is TGTGCCACAGGGGGCACAGATACGCAGTATTTT.

As for this clonotype: A single base separates this from a much larger clone, so it may be a read error. V usage is TRBV29-1 and J usage is TRBJ1-5, with D hard to call. Trimming pared 7 bases from V and 2 bases from J, leaving 12 bases between. The CDR3 has 13 amino acids. Germline V CDR1 and CDR2: SQVTM, ANQGSEA. Here the CDR3 reads CSGGIKGNQPQHF. DNA of the CDR3: TGCAGCGGCGGGATCAAGGGCAATCAGCCCCAGCATTTT. Complete variable domain (other parts from reference TRBV29-1 and TRBJ1-5): SAVISQKPSRDICQRGTSLTIQCQVDSQVTMMFWYRQQPGQSLTLIATANQGSEATYESGFVIDKFPISRPNLTFSTLTVSNMSPEDSSIYLCSGGIKGNQPQHFGDGTRLSIL.

CDR3 in DNA: TGTGCCAGCAGCTTAGCCACAGGGATAGAAGGAAGCGAGCAGTACTTC. Amino acid sequence: CASSLATGIEGSEQYF. This chain links TRBV11-2 with TRBJ2-4; TRBD1 is a possible D gene (6 bases). The closer fit of TRBJ2-7 to the DNA end suggests the J call may be wrong. Germline CDR1 SGHAT, CDR2 FQNNGV. CDR3 length: 16 amino acids.

The rearrangement uses TRBV28 and TRBJ1-6, with TRBD1 as a possible D gene (6 bases). CDR1 and CDR2 (germline): MDHEN, SYDVKM. CDR3 length: 16 amino acids. Trimming took 6 bases from V and 0 from J, leaving 12 bases between them. The CDR3 loop is CASRDRFSSYNSPLHF. The CDR3 bases are TGTGCCAGCAGGGACAGATTTAGCTCCTATAATTCACCCCTCCACTTT.